This T cell receptor (beta chain) was recorded in a study of blood T cell repertoires in COVID-19. Study summary: COVID-19 samples collected from the United States, Italy and Spain covered acute and convalescent phases. From T cells, B-cell-depleted T cells, or PBMCs came the material, which was cDNA or gDNA.

As originally analysed: By means of reference gene primer amplification, nucleated cell counts were estimated. The method was immunoSEQ multiplex PCR; TCRdb's version includes in-frame clones alone and lacks a portion of them. V, J and clone size reflect that table, while D and trimming were determined from the DNA. Here the sample spans about 140,000 clones, around nine tenths being singletons. The CDR3 sequence is 18 residues long. V lost 0 bases and J lost 2; bases outside the gene matches: 4. CDR1 is SGHNT and CDR2 is YENEEA in the germline V gene. The chain combines TRBV11-3 with TRBJ2-1; 13 nucleotides agree with TRBD2. The specimen sequenced was peripheral blood. This sequence originates from a human donor in a cohort sampled during active COVID-19. CDR3 DNA sequence: TGTGCCAGCAGCTTAGAGACTAGCGGGAGGCCCACCTACAATGAGCAGTTCTTC. Protein product: CASSLETSGRPTYNEQFF. The whole variable domain, filled in from reference TRBV11-3 and TRBJ2-1, reads EAGVVQSPRYKIIEKKQPVAFWCNPISGHNTLYWYLQNLGQGPELLIRYENEEAVDDSQLPKDRFSAERLKGVDSTLKIQPAELGDSAVYLCASSLETSGRPTYNEQFFGPGTRLTVL.